Listed below are T cell receptor beta chains from one sample, sequenced in a study of blood T cell repertoires in COVID-19. TCRdb's table, derived via immunoSEQ multiplex PCR, lists solely in-frame clones and lacks some. The sample lists roughly 250,000 clones; 75% to 90% were seen once. The specimen sequenced was PBMCs or T cells enriched from blood (not recorded which). These receptor sequences come from a man aged 50 to 59 who had been exposed to COVID-19. The CDR3 runs from the conserved cysteine through the conserved F or W.

j_call	v_call	cdr3_aa
TRBJ2-5	TRBV30	CAYRDRGSLGIIETQYF
TRBJ1-2	TRBV15	CATSRDLAGHYTF
TRBJ2-3	TRBV7-9	CASILWPTDTQYF
TRBJ1-2	TRBV2	CASSEDKPLFYTF
TRBJ2-2	TRBV2	CASSLAGVGTGELFF
TRBJ2-2	TRBV5-4	CASSQTLAGGTGELFF
TRBJ2-1	TRBV18	CASSPGRISYNEQFF
TRBJ2-2	TRBV15	CATSRGVRGGSHTGELFF
TRBJ1-2	TRBV18	CASSRRGGLDGYTF
TRBJ1-2	TRBV5-1	CASSLDYRGLVGYTF
TRBJ1-1	TRBV18	CASSFTRAGGMNTEAFF
TRBJ1-1	TRBV7-2	CASSEQTVRVGNEAFF
TRBJ2-7	TRBV5-1	CASSRGTEASPTRPRYEQYF
TRBJ1-1	TRBV24-1	CATSDFRDTEAFF
TRBJ1-2	TRBV25-1	CASLDKLWGYTF
TRBJ2-5	TRBV13	CASGGQETQYF
TRBJ2-2	TRBV29-1	CSVSSGGNPGELFF
TRBJ2-2	TRBV9	CASSPRLAGNTGELFF
TRBJ2-3	TRBV7-3	CASSPSGRLPDTQYF
TRBJ1-4	TRBV12-3/TRBV12-4	CAILALTNEKLFF
TRBJ1-3	TRBV18	CASSPTQGSGNTIYF
TRBJ1-1	TRBV4-1	CASSQGLSRRQDRENTEAFF
TRBJ2-1	TRBV24-1	CATSAATSGRWNEQFF
TRBJ1-2	TRBV4-1	CASSQTGTPNYGYTF
TRBJ2-7	TRBV5-1	CASRPGGPSYEQYF
TRBJ1-1	TRBV7-2	CASSLVTRAYEAFF
TRBJ1-5	TRBV7-9	CASSLASGSQHF
TRBJ1-1	TRBV27	CASSFSASGAEAFF
TRBJ1-1	TRBV7-9	CASSLSTGGTEAFF
TRBJ2-3	TRBV18	CASSPKFRHITDTQYF
TRBJ1-2	TRBV7-3	CASSPGPRGGPGDGYTF
TRBJ2-7	TRBV19	CASSMRPNYEQYF
TRBJ2-3	TRBV5-1	CASSLATGVDTQYF
TRBJ2-7	TRBV28	CASTMGGHSYEQYF
TRBJ1-1	TRBV28	CASSSGHGMNTEAFF
TRBJ2-1	TRBV7-3	CASSLRGPTSSYNEQFF
TRBJ1-1	TRBV30	CAWSNTGQGSLGEAFF
TRBJ1-1	TRBV10-3	CAVRVATEAFF
TRBJ2-7	TRBV9	CASSPTGLSVYEQYF
TRBJ2-1	TRBV25-1	CASSEFLAGGSGVDEQFF
TRBJ1-4	TRBV9	CASSPQDGPNEKLFF
TRBJ2-2	TRBV7-9	CATRAGELFF
TRBJ2-7	TRBV25-1	CASSDRVSSYEQYF
TRBJ1-2	TRBV2	CASSESTANYGYTF
TRBJ2-7	TRBV5-3	CARSLTGSQDNNSYEQYF
TRBJ2-1	TRBV29-1	CSVVLRLLAVDNEQFF
TRBJ1-1	TRBV7-2	CASSLSPGIEAFF
TRBJ1-2	TRBV4-2	CASSQSHSGVYGYTF
TRBJ1-5	TRBV30	CAWSDYFQGWEPQHF
TRBJ2-3	TRBV5-1	CASSLGQVLSTDTQYF
TRBJ2-1	TRBV24-1	CATSDPGLAREYNEQFF
TRBJ1-5	TRBV19	CASSMIRELSNQPQHF
TRBJ1-1	TRBV2	CASSDTGMNTEAFF